Shown below are 11 T cell receptor beta chains from a single sample sequenced in a study of quantifying T cell responses using KT2 cells. Overall study: TCR alpha and beta constant-region primers primed reverse transcription of RNA.

An oligo carrying a UMI was ligated to the cDNA 3' end. An equimolar mix of RC1.1 and RC1.2 primed the beta chain across TRBC1 and TRBC2. TCRdb independently ran MiXCR on the UMI-ligation and nested PCR reads; one entry per CDR3 protein. The repertoire includes some 33,000 distinct CDR3 sequences, 10% of them detected once, and roughly 9.7% sits in the top ten. Specimen: PBMCs spiked with cells of the T cell clone KT2. These receptors were collected from a human donor.

This rearrangement joins TRBV4-1 to TRBJ1-3, with D unclear. CDR1 MGHRA and CDR2 YSYEKL come from the germline V gene. The ends were cut back, 1 base at V and 2 bases at J, with 0 bases in the middle. The CDR3 totals 12 residues. The CDR3 reads CASSQAGNTIYF. The DNA of the CDR3 is TGCGCCAGCAGCCAAGCTGGAAACACCATATATTTT.

The CDR3 loop is CAWTGGANYEQFF. The CDR3 bases are TGTGCCTGGACGGGGGGGGCCAACTATGAGCAGTTCTTC. The chain uses TRBV30 and TRBJ2-1; TRBD2 aligns across 8 bases. This CDR3 has 13 residues. V gave up 4 bases and J gave up 8 bases; unmatched junction bases: 7. The germline V gene has CDR1 GTSNPN and CDR2 SVGIG (reference sequence).

This clonotype was seen more than once but under ten times. This sequence joins TRBV4-1 and TRBJ1-3, with D unclear. This CDR3 has 15 residues. The V end lost 1 base, the J end lost 2 bases, and 9 bases lay between the germline ends. The germline gives CDR1 MGHRA, CDR2 YSYEKL. DNA of the CDR3: TGCGCCAGCAGCCAAGGAAAAGGGCCTGGAAACACCATATATTTT. It yields the protein CASSQGKGPGNTIYF.

This clonotype showed up many times. The CDR3 region is CASSLGRVETQYF. The CDR3 region has the DNA TGCGCCAGCAGCTTGGGCAGGGTGGAGACCCAGTACTTC. The rearrangement uses TRBV5-1 and TRBJ2-5; D may be TRBD1 (5 bases). Germline CDR1 is SGHRS and CDR2 is YFSETQ. The V gene lost 0 bases and the J gene lost 5 bases, with 8 bases spanning the gap. This CDR3 is built from 13 residues.

In this sample, this clonotype turned up many times. The J gene is TRBJ1-5, the V gene TRBV20-1, with 7 bases identical to TRBD1. After removal of 1 base from V and 7 bases from J, the junction contained 7 bases not matched to a gene. Germline assignment: CDR1 DFQATT and CDR2 SNEGSKA (reference sequence). The CDR3 extends over 14 amino acids. In DNA form, the CDR3 reads TGCAGTGCTAGAGGTCAGGGGGGTGGGCAGCCCCAGCATTTT. This codes for CSARGQGGGQPQHF.

This clonotype was seen a few times. The V gene is TRBV5-1, the J gene TRBJ2-1; D could derive from TRBD1 or TRBD2 (5 bases each). The ends were cut back, 3 bases at V and 1 base at J, with 8 bases in the middle. The CDR3 contains 14 residues. The germline CDR1 and CDR2 sequences are SGHRS and YFSETQ. The CDR3 nucleotides read TGCGCCAGCAGCTCCGGGGCGTCCTACAATGAGCAGTTCTTC. This encodes CASSSGASYNEQFF. Full variable domain (rest looked up from reference TRBV5-1 and TRBJ2-1): KAGVTQTPRYLIKTRGQQVTLSCSPISGHRSVSWYQQTPGQGLQFLFEYFSETQRNKGNFPGRFSGRQFSNSRSEMNVSTLELGDSALYLCASSSGASYNEQFFGPGTRLTVL.

This sequence joins TRBV28 and TRBJ2-7; 7 positions agree with TRBD2. Germline assignment: CDR1 MDHEN and CDR2 SYDVKM. The length of the CDR3 is 15 residues. V gave up 3 bases and J gave up 0 bases; unmatched junction bases: 5. The CDR3, as DNA: TGTGCCAGCAGTTTCATTCGGGAGGCCTCCTACGAGCAGTACTTC. This gives the protein CASSFIREASYEQYF.

This clonotype has only a few counts. This chain links TRBV12-3 or TRBV12-4 with TRBJ1-2; D call uncertain. This CDR3 spans 14 amino acids. The V end lost 6 bases, the J end lost 4 bases, and 15 bases lay between the germline ends. The DNA of the CDR3 is TGTGCCAGCAGCCAGGATCCACCTACCTATGGCTACACCTTC. Encoded protein: CASSQDPPTYGYTF.

This clonotype has just a few counts. The chain combines TRBV16 with TRBJ2-7; 7 nucleotides align to TRBD1. Germline lookup yields CDR1 KGHSY and CDR2 FQNENV. Trimming cost V 0 bases and J 3 bases; bases outside gene matches: 5. The CDR3 has 15 residues. The DNA of the CDR3 is TGTGCCAGCAGCCAATCGTTCGCAGGGGGCTACGAGCAGTACTTC. This translates into CASSQSFAGGYEQYF.

In its sample, this clonotype was seen a few times. The chain joins TRBV12-3 or TRBV12-4 to TRBJ1-1; TRBD1 might be the D (6 bases). Deletions cut 7 bases from V and 1 base from J, with 13 bases between. This CDR3 spans 14 amino acids. The CDR3 DNA reads TGTGCCAGCACTCCGGGACATTCGAACACTGAAGCTTTCTTT. Residues: CASTPGHSNTEAFF.

This clonotype is classed as medium-sized. The chain joins TRBV6-2 or TRBV6-3 to TRBJ2-5; 15 bases map to TRBD2. The CDR3 is made up of 15 amino acids. CDR1 and CDR2 (germline): MNHEY, SVGEGT. The trim removed 4 bases at V and 4 bases at J, leaving 1 base unmatched. The CDR3 DNA sequence: TGTGCCAGCAGTTGGACTAGCGGGGGGGCAGAGACCCAGTACTTC. This sequence encodes CASSWTSGGAETQYF.